A selection of T cell receptor beta chains follows, all from one sample in a study of blood T cell repertoires in COVID-19. This table comes from immunoSEQ multiplex PCR, and its TCRdb copy is limited to in-frame clones, with some not included. The sample lists some 120,000 clones; 82% were seen once. The sample comprised peripheral blood. Every receptor here comes from a man between 70 and 80 years old with acute or convalescent COVID-19. CDR3s include the opening cysteine and the closing phenylalanine or tryptophan. Each record gives: J gene, clone size, V gene, CDR3 protein. A clone size is listed for some rows: how often the clone was seen (once, few, many), or a class if it is expanded.

J gene: TRBJ2-1
clone size: -
V gene: TRBV16
CDR3 protein: CASSQRGLGLVGLQFF

J gene: TRBJ2-7
clone size: -
V gene: TRBV9
CDR3 protein: CASSVAGKSYEQYF

J gene: TRBJ2-5
clone size: -
V gene: TRBV5-1
CDR3 protein: CASSLDPGARETQYF

J gene: TRBJ1-3
clone size: -
V gene: TRBV11-2
CDR3 protein: CASTQSGNTIYF

J gene: TRBJ2-5
clone size: -
V gene: TRBV5-1
CDR3 protein: CASSLAPLAGGQETQYF

J gene: TRBJ2-3
clone size: -
V gene: TRBV6-5
CDR3 protein: CASSYSPGRTDTQYF

J gene: TRBJ2-3
clone size: -
V gene: TRBV7-9
CDR3 protein: CASSLTGSTDTQYF

J gene: TRBJ1-1
clone size: -
V gene: TRBV6-4
CDR3 protein: CASRIEGGAPNTEAFF

J gene: TRBJ2-7
clone size: -
V gene: TRBV6-5
CDR3 protein: CASSRTGLTSYEQYF

J gene: TRBJ2-7
clone size: -
V gene: TRBV7-2
CDR3 protein: CASSLELVGEQYF

J gene: TRBJ1-1
clone size: few
V gene: TRBV28
CDR3 protein: CASSSPTGFNTEAFF

J gene: TRBJ1-5
clone size: -
V gene: TRBV19
CDR3 protein: CASSMAGLATQNQPQHF

J gene: TRBJ1-2
clone size: -
V gene: TRBV30
CDR3 protein: CAWSVQGRMNGYTF

J gene: TRBJ1-2
clone size: -
V gene: TRBV20-1
CDR3 protein: CSAPDSRYTF

J gene: TRBJ1-2
clone size: few
V gene: TRBV7-9
CDR3 protein: CASSPLSGSSNYGYTF

J gene: TRBJ2-1
clone size: -
V gene: TRBV5-1
CDR3 protein: CASSLPLARDYNEQFF

J gene: TRBJ2-3
clone size: -
V gene: TRBV6-5
CDR3 protein: CASSYSTSGGGDTQYF

J gene: TRBJ1-4
clone size: -
V gene: TRBV28
CDR3 protein: CASSPPGGTNEKLFF

J gene: TRBJ1-6
clone size: -
V gene: TRBV11-3
CDR3 protein: CASSFRGSNSPLHF

J gene: TRBJ2-2
clone size: -
V gene: TRBV9
CDR3 protein: CASSLLQGADPGELFF

J gene: TRBJ1-5
clone size: -
V gene: TRBV2
CDR3 protein: CASSYEQQKGNQPQHF

J gene: TRBJ1-4
clone size: -
V gene: TRBV6-5
CDR3 protein: CASRLTAATNEKLFF

J gene: TRBJ2-7
clone size: -
V gene: TRBV12-3/TRBV12-4
CDR3 protein: CASSLARYEQYF

J gene: TRBJ1-6
clone size: -
V gene: TRBV5-5
CDR3 protein: CASSQDRVWSGDNSPLHF

J gene: TRBJ1-5
clone size: once
V gene: TRBV19
CDR3 protein: CASSIGVRVGQPQHF

J gene: TRBJ1-1
clone size: -
V gene: TRBV18
CDR3 protein: CASSLNLQQGNTEAFF

J gene: TRBJ1-4
clone size: -
V gene: TRBV6-5
CDR3 protein: CASRLGQGGEKLFF

J gene: TRBJ2-1
clone size: -
V gene: TRBV9
CDR3 protein: CASSVGTPNFNEQFF

J gene: TRBJ2-5
clone size: many
V gene: TRBV11-2
CDR3 protein: CASSLTSGRTGETQYF

J gene: TRBJ1-5
clone size: -
V gene: TRBV2
CDR3 protein: CASRGQVSNQPQHF

J gene: TRBJ2-7
clone size: once
V gene: TRBV3-1/TRBV3-2
CDR3 protein: CASSQQGQEISYEQYF

J gene: TRBJ2-6
clone size: few
V gene: TRBV6-5
CDR3 protein: CASRRVSGANVLTF

J gene: TRBJ1-5
clone size: -
V gene: TRBV6-5
CDR3 protein: CAIQTGITQPQHF

J gene: TRBJ2-5
clone size: -
V gene: TRBV20-1
CDR3 protein: CSALQETQYF

J gene: TRBJ2-7
clone size: -
V gene: TRBV15
CDR3 protein: CATSLQGIRDEQYF

J gene: TRBJ1-1
clone size: few
V gene: TRBV25-1
CDR3 protein: CASSEKQGAMNTEAFF

J gene: TRBJ2-2
clone size: -
V gene: TRBV5-4
CDR3 protein: CASSLQGAANTGELFF

J gene: TRBJ2-1
clone size: -
V gene: TRBV5-1
CDR3 protein: CASSSGLLAGGPPYNEQFF

J gene: TRBJ2-6
clone size: -
V gene: TRBV19
CDR3 protein: CASSKTGVHSGANVLTF